The clone carrying this T cell receptor beta chain was counted ten times or more. The target antigen is unknown. As the template, RNA transcripts were used to amplify TCR beta CDR3 regions. The first-round RT-PCR employed HTBI primers together with the Qiagen OneStep RT-PCR kit. A multiplex PCR was then performed as the second round. TCRdb independently ran MiXCR on the multiplex PCR reads; one entry per CDR3 protein. The table has over a million distinct CDR3 sequences, less than 45% seen once. This record belongs to a study of Graves' ophthalmopathy and Graves' hyperthyroidism. V was cut by 1 base and J by 5 bases, with 11 bases left in between. The germline V gene has CDR1 SGHTA and CDR2 FQGNSA. CDR3 size: 14 residues. Study findings and constraints: Most clonotypes expanded in thyroid above 0.001 frequency were present in blood too.

The rearrangement links TRBV7-2 to TRBJ2-5; D is undetermined. The receptor's source is an adult man with Graves' hyperthyroidism. Sequenced material: peripheral blood or thyroid tissue (not recorded which). The CDR3 coding sequence is TGTGCCAGCAGCTTAGGGGCTGGTTCGGAGACCCAGTACTTC. Translation: CASSLGAGSETQYF.